This paragraph reports one T cell receptor (beta chain). Its antigen is still unknown. This entry comes from a study of blood T cells in healthy people across ages. Notes on the study in general: Underestimates were what the diversity estimates from one million T cells were considered to be.

Approximately 10 milliliters of peripheral blood were drawn from each donor into EDTA-treated tubes. Primed by a sample-barcoded 5' primer and a J-beta primer mix, a second PCR proceeded for about 6 to 12 cycles. Each of the cDNA molecules was tagged by a template-switch adaptor with 12 random nucleotides. TCRdb re-called the 5' RACE reads through MiXCR, storing one row per CDR3 protein. The table includes around 990,000 distinct CDR3 sequences, more than 30% detected once. The source is a man between 18 and 35 years old in good health. The sequenced sample was blood.

CDR3 in amino acids: CSASVEQAEKLFF. The CDR3 nucleotides read TGCAGTGCTAGTGTTGAACAGGCGGAAAAACTGTTTTTT. The chain joins TRBV20-1 to TRBJ1-4; possibly TRBD1 for D (5 bases). The CDR3 is 13 residues long. Germline CDR1 and CDR2: DFQATT and SNEGSKA (reference sequence). V gave up 3 bases and J gave up 8 bases, with 13 bases separating them.